This T cell receptor beta chain was captured by sequencing in a study of OX40 agonist ivuxolimab in advanced cancers. This table comes from immunoSEQ multiplex PCR, and its TCRdb copy is limited to in-frame clones, with some not included. The table records 45,000 to 55,000 clones, around 85% of them present only once. V was cut by 1 base and J by 4 bases, with 8 bases left in between. From germline, CDR1 is KGHSH and CDR2 LQKENI. This CDR3 is 14 amino acids long. Sequencing was performed on CD4+ or CD8+ T cells sorted from blood, taken in a trial of the OX40 agonist ivuxolimab. The source of this sequence is an adult with an advanced solid tumor such as melanoma, head and neck, liver or kidney cancer. This chain connects TRBV18 to TRBJ1-5; no firm D call. The chain's CDR3 is CASSPQTDNQPQHF. DNA of the CDR3: TGTGCCAGCTCACCACAGACTGATAATCAGCCCCAGCATTTT.